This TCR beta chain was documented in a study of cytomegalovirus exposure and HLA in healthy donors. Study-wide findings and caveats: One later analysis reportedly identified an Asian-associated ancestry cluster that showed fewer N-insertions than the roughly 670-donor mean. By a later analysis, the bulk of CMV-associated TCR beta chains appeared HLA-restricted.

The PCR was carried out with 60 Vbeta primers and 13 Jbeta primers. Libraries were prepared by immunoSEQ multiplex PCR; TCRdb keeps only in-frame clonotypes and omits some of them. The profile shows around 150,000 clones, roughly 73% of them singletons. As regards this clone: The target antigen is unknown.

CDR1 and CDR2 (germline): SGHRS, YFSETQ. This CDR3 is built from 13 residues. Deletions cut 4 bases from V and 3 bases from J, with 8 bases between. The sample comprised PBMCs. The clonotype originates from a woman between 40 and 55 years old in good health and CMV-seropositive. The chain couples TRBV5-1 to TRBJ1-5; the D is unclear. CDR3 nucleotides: TGCGCCAGCAGCCCCTACCCCAATCAGCCCCAGCATTTT. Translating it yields CASSPYPNQPQHF.